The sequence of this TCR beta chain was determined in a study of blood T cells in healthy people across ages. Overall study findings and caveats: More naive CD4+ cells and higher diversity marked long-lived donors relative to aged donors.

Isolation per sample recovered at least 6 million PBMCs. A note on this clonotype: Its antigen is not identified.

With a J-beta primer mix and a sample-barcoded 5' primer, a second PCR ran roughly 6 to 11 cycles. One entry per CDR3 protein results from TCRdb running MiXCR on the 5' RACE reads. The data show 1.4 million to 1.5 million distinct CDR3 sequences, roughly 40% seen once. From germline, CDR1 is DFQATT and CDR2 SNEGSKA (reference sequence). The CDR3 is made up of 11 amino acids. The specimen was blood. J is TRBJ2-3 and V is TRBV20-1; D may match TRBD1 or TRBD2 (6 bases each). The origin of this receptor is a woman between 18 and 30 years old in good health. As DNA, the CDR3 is TGCAGCCCGCTAGGGGGGACTACGCAGTATTTT. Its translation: CSPLGGTTQYF.